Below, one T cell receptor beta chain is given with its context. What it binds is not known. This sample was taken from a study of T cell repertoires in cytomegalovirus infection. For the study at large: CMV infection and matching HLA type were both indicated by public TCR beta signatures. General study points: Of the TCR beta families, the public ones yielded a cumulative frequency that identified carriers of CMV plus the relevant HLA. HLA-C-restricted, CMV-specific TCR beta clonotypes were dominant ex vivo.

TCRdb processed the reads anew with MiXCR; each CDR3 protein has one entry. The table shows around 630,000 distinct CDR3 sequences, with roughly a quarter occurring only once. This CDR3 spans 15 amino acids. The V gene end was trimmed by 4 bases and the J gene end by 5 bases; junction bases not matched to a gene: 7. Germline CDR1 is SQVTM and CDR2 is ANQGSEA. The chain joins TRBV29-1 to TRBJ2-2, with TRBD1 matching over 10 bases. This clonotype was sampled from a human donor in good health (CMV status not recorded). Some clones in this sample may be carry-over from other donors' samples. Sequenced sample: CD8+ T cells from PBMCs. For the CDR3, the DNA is TGCAGCGTTGTCGCCCGGACAGGGGGGACCGGGGAGCTGTTTTTT. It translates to CSVVARTGGTGELFF.